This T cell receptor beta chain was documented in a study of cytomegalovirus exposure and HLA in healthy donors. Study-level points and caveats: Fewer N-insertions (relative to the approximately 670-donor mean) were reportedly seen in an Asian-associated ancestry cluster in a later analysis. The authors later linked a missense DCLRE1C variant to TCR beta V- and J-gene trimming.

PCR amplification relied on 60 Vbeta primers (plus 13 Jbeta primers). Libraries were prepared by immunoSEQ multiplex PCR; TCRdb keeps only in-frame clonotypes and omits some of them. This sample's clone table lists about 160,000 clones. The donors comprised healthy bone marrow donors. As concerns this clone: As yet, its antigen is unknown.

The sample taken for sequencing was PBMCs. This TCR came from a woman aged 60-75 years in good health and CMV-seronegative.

CDR3 sequence reads: CASSPGEGGRWETQYF. For the CDR3, the DNA is TGTGCCAGCAGTCCCGGGGAAGGGGGCCGTTGGGAGACCCAGTACTTC. V and J are TRBV7-2 and TRBJ2-5; TRBD1 agrees at 7 bases. CDR1 is SGHTA, CDR2 FQGNSA, per germline. Losses at the gene ends were 6 bases for V and 5 bases for J; bases not matched to a gene: 15. CDR3 length: 16 amino acids.